The 27 T cell receptor beta chains in this list originate from one sample, sequenced in a study of T cell responses to AZD1222 COVID-19 vaccine (dated by TCRdb to the early 2020s). Per the publication, the time point label means: about 28 days (+/-7) after the second vaccine dose. Library method: the immunoSEQ multiplex PCR assay. TCRdb carries this immuneACCESS record with in-frame sequences only. Its versions omit some clonotypes, under half of them owing to an unresolved V gene in the studies checked, with the rest unexplained. For this sample there are about 93,000 clones; 75% to 90% appear just once. About 2.4% of the sample lies in the top ten. The sample here was peripheral blood, taken 28 days after the second AZD1222 dose. These receptor sequences come from an adult who received the AZD1222 COVID-19 vaccine.

The chain carries TRBV6-5 and TRBJ1-4; no definite D call. Germline CDR1 MNHEY, CDR2 SVGAGI. V lost 2 bases, J lost 0 bases, and 4 bases lay in between. CDR3 length equals 14 residues. CDR3 in amino acids: CASSYDATNEKLFF. Here the CDR3 DNA reads TGTGCCAGCAGTTACGATGCAACTAATGAAAAACTGTTTTTT.

V usage is TRBV6-5 and J usage is TRBJ1-5; no clear D gene. CDR3 length equals 15 residues. V lost 6 bases, J lost 2 bases, and 14 bases lay in between. Germline CDR1 reads MNHEY; CDR2 reads SVGAGI. CDR3 nucleotide sequence: TGTGCCAGCAGACCCGGGTGGTCTGGCAATCAGCCCCAGCATTTT. Protein: CASRPGWSGNQPQHF.

The V gene is TRBV7-8, the J gene TRBJ2-3; TRBD2 might be the D (6 bases). This CDR3 contains 14 residues. Trimming shortened V by 5 bases and J by 0 bases, and 9 bases separated the two germline ends. Germline V gene sequence: CDR1 SGHVS, CDR2 FQNEAQ. The CDR3 coding sequence is TGTGCCAGCAGCCTCAGCGGGAGCACAGATACGCAGTATTTT. Translated: CASSLSGSTDTQYF. The full variable domain, in which reference TRBV7-8 and TRBJ2-3 provide the parts outside the CDR3, is GAGVSQSPRYKVAKRGQDVALRCDPISGHVSLFWYQQALGQGPEFLTYFQNEAQLDKSGLPSDRFFAERPEGSVSTLKIQRTQQEDSAVYLCASSLSGSTDTQYFGPGTRLTVL.

This clone was seen once. The gene calls are TRBV25-1 and TRBJ2-3; the match to TRBD1 covers 7 bases. The CDR3 is 16 amino acids. The V gene's germline CDR1 is MGHDK and CDR2 SYGVNS. V was clipped by 1 base and J by 2 bases; unmatched bases: 6. CDR3 nucleotide sequence: TGTGCCAGCAGTGAATCGTTGGACAGGAACACAGATACGCAGTATTTT. This encodes CASSESLDRNTDTQYF.

This chain uses TRBV12-5 with TRBJ1-1; TRBD1 matches at 7 bases. CDR1 and CDR2 (germline): LGHNT, FRNRAP. The CDR3 covers 16 residues. Trimming cost V 2 bases and J 3 bases; bases outside gene matches: 9. CDR3 amino acids: CASGLSQGQPYTEAFF. For the CDR3, the DNA is TGTGCTAGTGGTTTGTCTCAGGGACAGCCTTACACTGAAGCTTTCTTT.

V gene TRBV13 combines with J gene TRBJ2-7; 13 nucleotides agree with TRBD2. Germline V gives CDR1 PRHDT, CDR2 FYEKMQ (reference sequence). Losses at the gene ends were 4 bases for V and 6 bases for J; bases not matched to a gene: 9. CDR3 length: 16 amino acids. CDR3 sequence: CASSSHGTSGVGEQYF. In DNA, the CDR3 is TGTGCCAGCAGCTCGCATGGGACTAGCGGGGTAGGCGAGCAGTACTTC. The full variable domain, rest sourced from reference TRBV13 and TRBJ2-7, is AAGVIQSPRHLIKEKRETATLKCYPIPRHDTVYWYQQGPGQDPQFLISFYEKMQSDKGSIPDRFSAQQFSDYHSELNMSSLELGDSALYFCASSSHGTSGVGEQYFGPGTRLTVT.

This clone was observed once. The chain is built from TRBV6-4 and TRBJ2-5, with 8 bases that match TRBD1. Germline CDR1 MRHNA, CDR2 SNTAGT. The CDR3 has 17 residues. V dropped 6 bases and J dropped 0; count of bases not matched to a gene: 12. CDR3 coding DNA: TGTGCCAGCAGCCGCACCCGGGACAGGAGGGACCAAGAGACCCAGTACTTC. Translated, it gives CASSRTRDRRDQETQYF.

The chain couples TRBV4-2 to TRBJ1-6; tentative D call: TRBD1 (5 bases). Germline-derived CDR1 and CDR2 are LGHNA and YNFKEQ. The CDR3 runs 16 residues. V was shortened by 1 base and J by 7 bases, with 14 bases between the two germline ends. DNA for the CDR3: TGTGCCAGCAGCCAAGTTGGGTTGCAGGGAAATTCACCCCTCCACTTT. Encoded protein: CASSQVGLQGNSPLHF.

This chain's CDR3 is CASSTLAGWGSYNEQFF. Here the CDR3 DNA reads TGTGCCAGCAGCACCCTAGCGGGATGGGGCTCCTACAATGAGCAGTTCTTC. The chain has TRBV6-2 or TRBV6-3 and TRBJ2-1, with 9 bases matching TRBD2. V was clipped by 6 bases and J by 0 bases; unmatched bases: 9. The CDR3 totals 17 residues. From germline, CDR1 is MNHEY and CDR2 SVGEGT.

The chain combines TRBV4-2 with TRBJ1-2, with 9 bases lining up with TRBD1. Germline-derived CDR1 and CDR2 are LGHNA and YNFKEQ. The V gene end was trimmed by 0 bases and the J gene end by 1 base; junction bases not matched to a gene: 3. CDR3 length equals 16 residues. The CDR3 DNA is TGTGCCAGCAGCCAAGATGGGGACAGGGATAACTATGGCTACACCTTC. Its protein product is CASSQDGDRDNYGYTF.

This sequence joins TRBV4-1 and TRBJ1-4, with no clear D. Per the germline V gene, CDR1 is MGHRA and CDR2 is YSYEKL. V dropped 0 bases and J dropped 0 bases, with 8 bases sitting between them. The CDR3 extends over 16 amino acids. CDR3 nucleotides: TGCGCCAGCAGCCAAGACTCGGCTACAACTAATGAAAAACTGTTTTTT. It yields the protein CASSQDSATTNEKLFF.

The chain joins TRBV15 to TRBJ2-5; D remains unclear. Germline V CDR1 and CDR2: LNHNV, YYDKDF (reference sequence). This CDR3 is built from 13 residues. Trimming shortened V by 0 bases and J by 5 bases, and 7 bases separated the two germline ends. Here the CDR3 DNA reads TGTGCCACCAGCAGAGACACCTGGGAGACCCAGTACTTC. Its translation is CATSRDTWETQYF.

The chain links TRBV4-3 to TRBJ2-3; maybe TRBD1 (5 bases). Germline assignment: CDR1 LGHNA and CDR2 YSLEER. This CDR3 has 16 residues. The V gene lost 3 bases and the J gene lost 2 bases, with 15 bases spanning the gap. CDR3 sequence reads: CASSQGPTQSTDTQYF. The CDR3 region has the DNA TGCGCCAGCAGCCAGGGGCCGACCCAATCCACAGATACGCAGTATTTT.

This sequence joins TRBV5-1 and TRBJ2-2; TRBD2 might be the D (5 bases). Trimming shortened V by 4 bases and J by 5 bases, and 9 bases separated the two germline ends. Germline V gene data show CDR1 as SGHRS and CDR2 as YFSETQ. CDR3 length: 13 amino acids. The CDR3 DNA reads TGCGCCAGCAGCGGGAGTGGAACCGGGGAGCTGTTTTTT. This gives the protein CASSGSGTGELFF.

CDR3 DNA sequence: TGTGCCAGCAGCTTGGAGCCTTCCAGGAACTATGGCTACACCTTC. Its translation is CASSLEPSRNYGYTF. The rearrangement uses TRBV5-4 and TRBJ1-2, with no clear D. CDR3 size: 15 residues. Germline V gene sequence: CDR1 SGHNT, CDR2 YYREEE (reference sequence). V lost 0 bases and J lost 2, with 11 bases in between.

CDR3 in amino acids: CASSFGQGSAYEQYF. The CDR3 bases are TGTGCCAGCAGCTTCGGACAGGGGTCTGCCTACGAGCAGTACTTC. This chain joins TRBV9 and TRBJ2-7; 9 bases match TRBD1. J lost 2 bases, V lost 4 bases, and 7 bases had no gene match. The length of the CDR3 is 15 residues. The germline V gene encodes CDR1 SGDLS and CDR2 YYNGEE.

The CDR3: CASSPMGRIRETQYF. For the CDR3, the DNA is TGTGCCAGCAGCCCAATGGGTAGAATCCGTGAGACCCAGTACTTC. V and J are TRBV7-2 and TRBJ2-5; D not certain. Germline-derived CDR1 and CDR2 are SGHTA and FQGNSA. V gave up 5 bases and J gave up 5 bases, with 18 bases separating them. The CDR3 consists of 15 residues.

The genes are TRBV5-1 and TRBJ2-5; no firm D call. The CDR3 has 14 residues. The germline V and J ends were trimmed by 0 bases and 6 bases, with 12 bases remaining between them. Per germline, CDR1 SGHRS and CDR2 YFSETQ. CDR3 sequence: CASSLGSTSKTQYF. The CDR3 nucleotides read TGCGCCAGCAGCTTGGGTAGTACAAGTAAGACCCAGTACTTC.

J is TRBJ2-5 and V is TRBV12-2. TRBV12-2 is labeled a pseudogene. The CDR3 runs 15 residues. CDR3 sequence (DNA): TGTGCAAGTCGCCCAGCGCAGGGAGTGGGAGAGACCCAGTACTTC. Its protein product is CASRPAQGVGETQYF.

CDR3 sequence: CASSGTSVDTGELFF. The CDR3 DNA follows: TGTGCCAGCAGCGGAACTAGCGTTGACACCGGGGAGCTGTTTTTT. J is TRBJ2-2 and V is TRBV7-3; the match to TRBD2 covers 7 bases. The CDR3 sequence is 15 residues long. Germline V gives CDR1 SGHTA, CDR2 FQGTGA. The trim removed 5 bases at V and 3 bases at J, leaving 6 bases unmatched.

This rearrangement joins TRBV13 to TRBJ1-2; D possibly corresponds to TRBD1 (5 bases). Trimming removed 5 bases from V and 4 bases from J, with 14 bases in between. The CDR3 sequence is 14 residues long. From germline, CDR1 is PRHDT and CDR2 FYEKMQ (reference sequence). CDR3 sequence (DNA): TGTGCCAGCAGCCGCGGGGGAATCGGCTATGGCTACACCTTC. As protein: CASSRGGIGYGYTF.

The genes are TRBV19 and TRBJ1-5; no firm D call. The V gene lost 4 bases and the J gene lost 0 bases, with 7 bases spanning the gap. Germline CDR1 reads LNHDA; CDR2 reads SQIVND (reference sequence). This CDR3 has 14 amino acids. In nucleotides, the CDR3 is TGTGCCAGTAGTAGGATGAATAGCAATCAGCCCCAGCATTTT. Translation gives CASSRMNSNQPQHF.

The chain recombines TRBV18 with TRBJ1-3; tentatively, D is TRBD1 (5 bases). The germline V gene has CDR1 KGHSH and CDR2 LQKENI. This CDR3 comprises 16 residues. The V end was cut by 3 bases, the J end by 0 bases, with 12 bases between. The CDR3 is CASSPYDSSSGNTIYF. The CDR3 nucleotides read TGTGCCAGCTCACCGTACGACAGCAGCTCTGGAAACACCATATATTTT.

V is TRBV6-4 and J is TRBJ2-7; no clear D. V gave up 5 bases and J gave up 5 bases, with 7 bases separating them. Looked up from germline, CDR1 is MRHNA and CDR2 is SNTAGT. This CDR3 spans 11 amino acids. The CDR3 sequence: CASSFPNEQYF. Written as DNA, the CDR3 is TGTGCCAGCAGTTTTCCAAACGAGCAGTACTTC.

CDR3 sequence reads: CASSPQQGADNYGYTF. The CDR3 DNA reads TGTGCCAGCTCACCCCAGCAGGGGGCTGACAACTATGGCTACACCTTC. J is TRBJ1-2 and V is TRBV18, with 8 bases lining up with TRBD1. Germline lookup yields CDR1 KGHSH and CDR2 LQKENI. V gave up 3 bases and J gave up 2 bases; unmatched junction bases: 8. CDR3 length: 16 amino acids.

The rearrangement joins TRBV5-4 to TRBJ2-7; D is possibly TRBD2 (6 bases). The CDR3 has 15 residues. Trimming stripped 2 bases from V and 3 bases from J, with 15 bases between. Germline assignment: CDR1 SGHNT and CDR2 YYREEE (reference sequence). CDR3 protein: CASSFRDSSYYEQYF. The CDR3 nucleotides read TGTGCCAGCAGCTTCCGGGACTCCTCTTACTACGAGCAGTACTTC.

The chain carries TRBV2 and TRBJ2-1, with D unresolved. CDR1 is SNHLY and CDR2 is FYNNEI in the germline V gene. The CDR3 extends over 13 amino acids. Trimming cost V 5 bases and J 10 bases, with 15 bases left between them. This CDR3 is CASSQSRLTEQFF. For the CDR3, the DNA is TGTGCCAGCAGTCAATCCCGACTTACGGAGCAGTTCTTC.